This passage covers 19 T cell receptor beta chains from one sample sequenced in a study of blood T cell repertoires in COVID-19. Libraries were prepared by immunoSEQ multiplex PCR; TCRdb keeps only in-frame clonotypes and omits some of them. The sample yields some 97,000 clones, around 88% seen once. The source material was peripheral blood. These receptor sequences come from a human donor in a cohort sampled during active COVID-19.

The sample holds one count of this clone. The CDR3 is CASAPRTSANNEQFF. CDR3 DNA: TGTGCTAGTGCTCCACGGACTAGCGCGAACAATGAGCAGTTCTTC. The V call is TRBV12-5, the J call TRBJ2-1, with 9 bases lining up with TRBD2. The CDR3 length is 15 residues. Losses at the gene ends were 7 bases for V and 5 bases for J; bases not matched to a gene: 9. In germline, CDR1 is LGHNT, CDR2 FRNRAP. Drawing the rest from reference TRBV12-5 and TRBJ2-1, the complete variable domain is DARVTQTPRHKVTEMGQEVTMRCQPILGHNTVFWYRQTMMQGLELLAYFRNRAPLDDSGMPKDRFSAEMPDATLATLKIQPSEPRDSAVYFCASAPRTSANNEQFFGPGTRLTVL.

This rearrangement joins TRBV3-1 (or the pseudogene TRBV3-2) to TRBJ1-1; 8 nucleotides line up with TRBD1. J lost 2 bases, V lost 7 bases, and 6 bases had no gene match. The CDR3 extends over 14 amino acids. Germline CDR1 LGHDT, CDR2 YNNKEL (reference sequence). This CDR3 is CASIETGANTEAFF. The CDR3, as DNA: TGTGCCAGCATAGAGACAGGGGCCAACACTGAAGCTTTCTTT.

This clone was observed a handful of times. The chain recombines TRBV7-9 with TRBJ1-1; TRBD1 matches 10 bases. From germline, CDR1 is SEHNR and CDR2 FQNEAQ (reference sequence). The CDR3 totals 13 residues. The V and J ends lost 11 bases and 0 bases, in that order; junction bases with no gene match: 3. The CDR3 region has the DNA TGTGCCGGGGACAGGGGTCTGAACACTGAAGCTTTCTTT. It yields the protein CAGDRGLNTEAFF.

This chain uses TRBV7-9 with TRBJ1-2; 10 bases are shared with TRBD1. The ends lost 5 bases at V and 2 bases at J; junction bases unmatched: 14. From germline, CDR1 is SEHNR and CDR2 FQNEAQ (reference sequence). The CDR3 runs 18 residues. The DNA of the CDR3 is TGTGCCAGCAGCCGCGGGCAGACAGGGGGCCTTCCAAACTATGGCTACACCTTC. The encoded protein is CASSRGQTGGLPNYGYTF.

The genes are TRBV6-6 and TRBJ2-2; TRBD2 is a possible D gene (5 bases). Trimming took 2 bases from V and 5 from J, leaving 15 bases between them. The CDR3 runs 16 residues. The germline V gene encodes CDR1 MNHNY and CDR2 SVGAGI (reference sequence). CDR3 sequence (DNA): TGTGCCAGCAGTTACGGGCGCGCGGGCGGAACCGGGGAGCTGTTTTTT. Translation gives CASSYGRAGGTGELFF.

The chain uses TRBV24-1 and TRBJ2-1, with TRBD2 as a possible D gene (5 bases). V was pared by 1 base and J by 7 bases, with 7 bases between. The germline CDR1 and CDR2 sequences are KGHDR and SFDVKD. The CDR3 runs 13 residues. Written as DNA, the CDR3 is TGTGCCACCAGTGATTTTGGAGGAAATGAGCAGTTCTTC. Its translation: CATSDFGGNEQFF.

The chain joins TRBV28 to TRBJ2-5, with 8 bases that match TRBD1. CDR3 length: 15 residues. Germline V lookup: CDR1 MDHEN, CDR2 SYDVKM. Germline trimming cut 7 bases from V and 5 bases from J; bases unmatched to any gene: 12. The CDR3 DNA reads as TGTGCCAGCAACCTCAGGGGGCGAAGGGGTGAGACCCAGTACTTC. It encodes CASNLRGRRGETQYF.

The chain uses TRBV24-1 and TRBJ2-2; 7 positions agree with TRBD2. Germline V gene lookup returns CDR1 KGHDR and CDR2 SFDVKD. Trimming took 1 base from V and 0 from J; bases not matched to a gene: 1. The CDR3 has 16 amino acids. The CDR3 sequence: CATSDLAGPNTGELFF. The DNA for the CDR3 is TGTGCCACCAGTGATTTAGCGGGACCGAACACCGGGGAGCTGTTTTTT.

This chain joins TRBV10-3 and TRBJ2-3, with unresolved D. CDR1 is ENHRY, CDR2 SYGVKD, per germline. The length of the CDR3 is 12 residues. V gave up 4 bases and J gave up 4 bases, with 6 bases separating them. CDR3 loop: CAISGSPDTQYF. DNA for the CDR3: TGTGCCATCAGTGGAAGCCCAGATACGCAGTATTTT.

This clone was seen only once. This sequence joins TRBV2 and TRBJ2-7; TRBD1 matches at 7 bases. Trimming cost V 6 bases and J 9 bases; bases outside gene matches: 2. Germline values: CDR1 SNHLY, CDR2 FYNNEI. The CDR3 sequence is 10 residues long. The CDR3 sequence is CASRSGGQYF. The DNA of the CDR3 is TGTGCCAGCAGATCAGGGGGGCAGTACTTC.

The rearrangement links TRBV5-1 to TRBJ1-2, with D perhaps TRBD1 (6 bases). CDR1 is SGHRS, CDR2 YFSETQ, per germline. V was shortened by 4 bases and J by 8 bases, with 12 bases between the two germline ends. The CDR3 length is 12 residues. The DNA of the CDR3 is TGCGCCAGCAGCACGGACAGACGAGGCTACACCTTC. Its protein is CASSTDRRGYTF. Full variable domain (rest looked up from reference TRBV5-1 and TRBJ1-2): KAGVTQTPRYLIKTRGQQVTLSCSPISGHRSVSWYQQTPGQGLQFLFEYFSETQRNKGNFPGRFSGRQFSNSRSEMNVSTLELGDSALYLCASSTDRRGYTFGSGTRLTVV.

The genes are TRBV3-1 (or the pseudogene TRBV3-2) and TRBJ2-7, with a weak D call TRBD2 (5 bases). Germline lookup yields CDR1 LGHDT and CDR2 YNNKEL (reference sequence). The V and J ends lost 3 bases and 8 bases respectively, with 14 bases between them. The CDR3 runs 13 residues. The CDR3 DNA reads TGTGCCAGCAGCCAGGTGCGCGCGGGTAAGCAGTACTTC. Its protein is CASSQVRAGKQYF.

This clone came up once. This chain links TRBV6-5 with TRBJ2-3; 7 bases align to TRBD1. Germline CDR1 MNHEY, CDR2 SVGAGI. The CDR3 contains 15 residues. V was clipped by 8 bases and J by 3 bases; unmatched bases: 11. The CDR3 nucleotides read TGTGCCAGCCACTCCGGGACAGTACCAACAGATACGCAGTATTTT. Translated, it gives CASHSGTVPTDTQYF.

J is TRBJ2-7 and V is TRBV19, with TRBD2 identical over 9 bases. This CDR3 is 17 amino acids long. J gave up 7 bases and V 1 base, and 14 bases lay outside the gene matches. Germline-derived CDR1 and CDR2 are LNHDA and SQIVND (reference sequence). The DNA of the CDR3 is TGTGCCAGTAGTATAGGCGTAGCGGGAGTGGACCTACAAGAGCAGTACTTC. Its translation is CASSIGVAGVDLQEQYF.

V and J are TRBV5-1 and TRBJ2-7, with a tentative D call TRBD1 (5 bases). Germline CDR1 reads SGHRS; CDR2 reads YFSETQ. The CDR3 spans 13 residues. V lost 8 bases and J 2 bases, leaving 14 bases between the germline ends. The CDR3 nucleotides read TGCGCCAGGGGGCACGGGCTGGCCTACGAGCAGTACTTC. It yields the protein CARGHGLAYEQYF.

The V call is TRBV19, the J call TRBJ2-2, with 8 bases aligning to TRBD1. Germline lookup yields CDR1 LNHDA and CDR2 SQIVND (reference sequence). CDR3 length: 17 residues. V lost 3 bases to trimming and J lost 6 bases; unmatched junction nucleotides: 12. CDR3 coding DNA: TGTGCCAGTAGTATTTATGGACAGGGTAACAAGGCCGGGGAGCTGTTTTTT. It translates to CASSIYGQGNKAGELFF.

This clone appeared a single time. This rearrangement joins TRBV18 to TRBJ2-7, with 8 bases fitting TRBD2. The CDR3 has 16 residues. Looked up from germline, CDR1 is KGHSH and CDR2 is LQKENI. V lost 9 bases to trimming and J lost 3 bases; unmatched junction nucleotides: 16. CDR3 bases: TGTGCCAGTCCTCCCGAGGCCGGGCTAGCGGGCTACGAGCAGTACTTC. This gives the protein CASPPEAGLAGYEQYF.

This clone has only one observation. This chain joins TRBV6-1 and TRBJ1-3; TRBD1 agrees at 8 bases. The J segment lost 0 bases and the V segment lost 1 base, leaving 5 bases of the junction unmatched. The CDR3 sequence is 17 residues long. Germline V gene lookup returns CDR1 MNHNS and CDR2 SASEGT. CDR3 coding DNA: TGTGCCAGCAGTGAAGGGACAGGGTCTACCTCTGGAAACACCATATATTTT. Residues: CASSEGTGSTSGNTIYF.

The V call is TRBV14, the J call TRBJ2-1; 8 nucleotides line up with TRBD1. CDR1 is SGHDN, CDR2 FVKESK, per germline. The junction had 8 bases not matched to a gene; V was cut back by 4 bases and J by 6 bases. The CDR3 has 15 residues. CDR3 coding DNA: TGTGCCAGCAGCCCATGGACAGGGATAGGCAATGAGCAGTTCTTC. Amino acids: CASSPWTGIGNEQFF.